This entry concerns a single T cell receptor (beta chain). Antigen unknown. Positively selected for CCR7, the CD45RO-negative cells used as naive CD8 cells excluded terminally differentiated effector memory CD45RA+ cells. This entry is derived from a study of shared clonotypes between healthy human individuals. At a deep level, the assay was run. Only in-frame clones appear in the TCRdb table, and some are missing; sequencing was by immunoSEQ multiplex PCR. Counted here are some 1,900,000 clones, 85% to 95% occurring once; the ten biggest clones make up under 1.5%. The germline V gene encodes CDR1 LNHDA and CDR2 SQIVND (reference sequence). V was shortened by 5 bases and J by 5 bases, with 12 bases between the two germline ends. The CDR3 covers 13 residues. Broader study findings: Naive subsets generally exceeded memory subsets in estimated richness.

V usage is TRBV19 and J usage is TRBJ2-5, with D unresolved. The TCR sequence derives from a man between 18 and 35 years old in good health. The specimen sequenced was naive CD8+ T cells sorted from blood. This CDR3 is CASSHAGFETQYF. For the CDR3, the DNA is TGTGCCAGTAGTCACGCTGGGTTCGAGACCCAGTACTTC.